This T cell receptor beta chain was documented in a study of cytomegalovirus exposure and HLA in healthy donors. On the study more broadly: Of the donors genotyped, several hundred in all, 65% to 90% fell in the Caucasian-associated ancestry cluster.

CDR1 and CDR2 (germline): SGDLS, YYNGEE. The CDR3 sequence is 13 residues long. V lost 0 bases and J lost 8; bases outside the gene matches: 4. 13 Jbeta primers and 60 Vbeta primers were used for the PCR. TCRdb keeps only in-frame clones here, not all; method: immunoSEQ multiplex PCR. The sample shows 140,000 to 150,000 clones, and about 0.96% sits with its ten largest clones. About this clone itself: Its antigen is not identified. The sample holds other DNA sequences that translate to the same CDR3.

Overall study results and limits: In a later analysis, productive TCRs from donors in an Asian-associated ancestry cluster reportedly carried fewer N-insertions than the cohort mean. Sequence variants that were highly shared formed a cluster that was likely a sequencing artifact.

Sequencing was performed on PBMCs. The chain has TRBV9 and TRBJ1-2; 7 positions match TRBD1. The clonotype originates from a male donor in good health and CMV-seronegative. CDR3 protein: CASSVEGARGYTF. In DNA form, the CDR3 reads TGTGCCAGCAGCGTAGAGGGGGCAAGGGGCTACACCTTC.